This passage covers 12 T cell receptor beta chains from one sample sequenced in a study of shared clonotypes between healthy human individuals. TCRdb's copy holds only in-frame clones and misses some; the assay was immunoSEQ multiplex PCR. The table records approximately 1.1 million clones, 75% to 85% of them present only once. Sequencing was carried out using memory CD4+ T cells from PBMCs. Subset: CD45RA-negative fraction. These TCRs come from a man aged 18 to 29 in good health. Some clones in this sample may be carry-over from other donors' samples.

The chain couples TRBV5-4 to TRBJ1-2, with D possibly being TRBD1 (6 bases). Trimming left V 4 bases short and J 4 bases short, with 11 bases between. CDR3 length: 13 amino acids. In germline, CDR1 is SGHNT, CDR2 YYREEE (reference sequence). CDR3 residues: CASSQQGPYGYTF. The CDR3 DNA reads as TGTGCCAGCAGCCAACAGGGTCCCTATGGCTACACCTTC.

The CDR3 sequence: CASSQKREGTQYF. DNA of the CDR3: TGTGCCAGCAGCCAGAAGCGGGAGGGGACCCAGTACTTC. V is TRBV11-2 and J is TRBJ2-5; 10 nucleotides align to TRBD2. Trimming removed 5 bases from V and 7 bases from J; junction bases left unmatched: 4. The CDR3 runs to 13 residues. The germline V gene has CDR1 SGHAT and CDR2 FQNNGV.

This chain connects TRBV14 to TRBJ2-7; 12 bases match TRBD2. The CDR3 is 18 residues long. Unmatched junction bases numbered 8, after V lost 2 bases and J lost 0 bases. Per germline, CDR1 SGHDN and CDR2 FVKESK. This CDR3 is CASSQTPGLAGLSYEQYF. CDR3 nucleotide sequence: TGTGCCAGCAGCCAAACCCCGGGACTAGCGGGCCTCTCCTACGAGCAGTACTTC.

V usage is TRBV20-1 and J usage is TRBJ2-5, with no clear D. V was shortened by 6 bases and J by 2 bases, with 7 bases between the two germline ends. From germline, CDR1 is DFQATT and CDR2 SNEGSKA (reference sequence). This CDR3 spans 11 amino acids. CDR3 bases: TGCAGTGCGTGGCATCAAGAGACCCAGTACTTC. Translation: CSAWHQETQYF.

V usage is TRBV11-2 and J usage is TRBJ2-1; D is undetermined. Trimming stripped 0 bases from V and 3 bases from J, with 6 bases between. The V gene's germline CDR1 is SGHAT and CDR2 FQNNGV. This CDR3 contains 14 residues. The CDR3 DNA reads as TGTGCCAGCAGCTTAGAGACATACTACAATGAGCAGTTCTTC. It yields the protein CASSLETYYNEQFF.

This clone came up a few times. V is TRBV6-5 and J is TRBJ1-2; 9 bases map to TRBD1. The germline CDR1 and CDR2 sequences are MNHEY and SVGAGI. The junction had 1 base not matched to a gene; V was cut back by 8 bases and J by 6 bases. The length of the CDR3 is 11 residues. The CDR3 sequence is CASGDRDGYTF. The CDR3 DNA is TGTGCCAGCGGGGACAGGGATGGCTACACCTTC.

This chain connects TRBV12-5 to TRBJ1-1; 8 positions agree with TRBD1. This CDR3 has 15 amino acids. Germline values: CDR1 LGHNT, CDR2 FRNRAP. V lost 5 bases, J lost 1 base, and 6 bases stayed unmatched. CDR3 DNA sequence: TGTGCTAGTGGTCCGGGACAGGTTGGGAACACTGAAGCTTTCTTT. Amino acid sequence: CASGPGQVGNTEAFF. Full variable domain (outside the CDR3, taken from reference TRBV12-5 and TRBJ1-1): DARVTQTPRHKVTEMGQEVTMRCQPILGHNTVFWYRQTMMQGLELLAYFRNRAPLDDSGMPKDRFSAEMPDATLATLKIQPSEPRDSAVYFCASGPGQVGNTEAFFGQGTRLTVV.

The chain employs TRBV28 and TRBJ2-2; 7 nucleotides agree with TRBD2. Germline CDR1 is MDHEN and CDR2 is SYDVKM. The CDR3 runs 16 residues. J gave up 1 base and V 2 bases, and 4 bases lay outside the gene matches. CDR3 loop: CASSLRDYRNTGELFF. The CDR3 DNA reads as TGTGCCAGCAGTTTAAGGGACTATCGGAACACCGGGGAGCTGTTTTTT. The full variable domain, rest sourced from reference TRBV28 and TRBJ2-2, is DVKVTQSSRYLVKRTGEKVFLECVQDMDHENMFWYRQDPGLGLRLIYFSYDVKMKEKGDIPEGYSVSREKKERFSLILESASTNQTSMYLCASSLRDYRNTGELFFGEGSRLTVL.

This chain uses TRBV7-8 with TRBJ2-1; D ambiguous. The CDR3 runs 15 residues. The V end lost 4 bases, the J end lost 9 bases, and 19 bases lay between the germline ends. The germline V gene encodes CDR1 SGHVS and CDR2 FQNEAQ. As DNA, the CDR3 is TGTGCCAGCAGCTCCCTCAGAGCGATTAGGACTGAGCAGTTCTTC. Translation gives CASSSLRAIRTEQFF. The full variable domain, in which reference TRBV7-8 and TRBJ2-1 provide the parts outside the CDR3, is GAGVSQSPRYKVAKRGQDVALRCDPISGHVSLFWYQQALGQGPEFLTYFQNEAQLDKSGLPSDRFFAERPEGSVSTLKIQRTQQEDSAVYLCASSSLRAIRTEQFFGPGTRLTVL.

The chain is built from TRBV7-9 and TRBJ2-3, with TRBD2 matching over 7 bases. The germline V gene has CDR1 SEHNR and CDR2 FQNEAQ (reference sequence). V shed 11 bases, J shed 3 bases, and the junction held 20 bases outside the gene matches. The CDR3 runs 17 residues. CDR3 DNA sequence: TGTGCCCTACCGGGCGAGATCGGCGGGAGTGAAACAGATACGCAGTATTTT. It encodes CALPGEIGGSETDTQYF.

This clone has only a few counts. The chain is built from TRBV19 and TRBJ2-1; 12 nucleotides agree with TRBD2. The CDR3 loop spans 18 amino acids. Germline CDR1 and CDR2: LNHDA and SQIVND (reference sequence). V lost 1 base, J lost 6 bases, and 10 bases stayed unmatched. The CDR3 DNA sequence: TGTGCCAGTAGTATAGCCGCGACTAGCGGGGGTCGCCCCAATGAGCAGTTCTTC. The encoded protein is CASSIAATSGGRPNEQFF.

The chain has TRBV2 and TRBJ1-2; D perhaps matches TRBD1 (5 bases). CDR3 length: 13 residues. V dropped 6 bases and J dropped 8 bases, with 16 bases sitting between them. Germline values: CDR1 SNHLY, CDR2 FYNNEI. The CDR3 protein is CASSHGLGQGYTF. CDR3 coding DNA: TGTGCCAGCAGCCACGGTTTGGGGCAAGGCTACACCTTC.